The text below deals with one T cell receptor beta chain. This table comes from immunoSEQ multiplex PCR, and its TCRdb copy is limited to in-frame clones, with some not included. Of roughly 280,000 clones listed, 80% to 90% are singletons. Germline V gene lookup returns CDR1 SGHRS and CDR2 YFSETQ. The CDR3 is 13 amino acids. The V and J ends lost 4 bases and 8 bases, in that order; junction bases with no gene match: 6. The data are from a study of blood T cell repertoires in COVID-19. The sequenced sample consisted of PBMCs or T cells enriched from blood (not recorded which). The J gene is TRBJ1-1, the V gene TRBV5-1; 9 bases are shared with TRBD1. The receptor was isolated from a woman aged 18-29 years who had recovered from COVID-19. CDR3 loop: CASSPGQGDEAFF. CDR3 in DNA: TGCGCCAGCAGCCCGGGACAGGGAGACGAAGCTTTCTTT.